Listed here are 22 T cell receptor beta chains from one sample, sequenced in a study of shared clonotypes between healthy human individuals. Method: immunoSEQ multiplex PCR; TCRdb's copy keeps in-frame clones and lacks some. The sample includes around 1.9 million clones, 85% to 95% of them seen just once. It was CD45RO-negative cells, positively selected for CCR7, that made up naive CD8 cells, with terminally differentiated effector memory CD45RA+ cells excluded. The sample taken for sequencing was naive CD8+ T cells from PBMCs. These TCRs come from a man aged 18 to 30 in good health. Some clones in this sample may be carry-over from other donors' samples.

This chain joins TRBV28 and TRBJ2-7, with 8 nucleotides matching TRBD1. There are 17 residues in the CDR3. Per the germline V gene, CDR1 is MDHEN and CDR2 is SYDVKM. V lost 3 bases to trimming and J lost 4 bases; unmatched junction nucleotides: 14. CDR3 sequence: CASSFVVESDRVYEQYF. CDR3 coding DNA: TGTGCCAGCAGTTTCGTCGTCGAATCGGACAGGGTTTACGAGCAGTACTTC.

The chain is built from TRBV5-6 and TRBJ2-7, with D hard to call. Germline V gene data show CDR1 as SGHDT and CDR2 as YYEEEE. This CDR3 region has 13 residues. Deletions cut 4 bases from V and 6 bases from J, with 14 bases between. This CDR3 reads CASSPNPDPEQYF. CDR3 in DNA: TGTGCCAGCAGCCCTAACCCGGATCCCGAGCAGTACTTC.

The chain employs TRBV6-5 and TRBJ2-1; the D call may be TRBD1 or TRBD2 (5 bases each). V lost 6 bases and J lost 8, with 17 bases in between. The CDR3 totals 14 residues. The germline CDR1 and CDR2 sequences are MNHEY and SVGAGI. The CDR3 here is CASRAMGEKHEQFF. The CDR3 region has the DNA TGTGCCAGCAGGGCGATGGGGGAGAAACATGAGCAGTTCTTC.

The chain employs TRBV7-2 and TRBJ1-1; D remains unclear. The CDR3 is 13 amino acids. Trimming took 5 bases from V and 1 from J, leaving 8 bases between them. The germline gives CDR1 SGHTA, CDR2 FQGNSA. The CDR3 spells CASSRPPNTEAFF. CDR3 DNA sequence: TGTGCCAGCAGCCGCCCCCCGAACACTGAAGCTTTCTTT.

Only one count was recorded for this clone. This chain links TRBV30 with TRBJ1-3; D perhaps matches TRBD1 (5 bases). CDR1 is GTSNPN, CDR2 SVGIG, per germline (reference sequence). V lost 5 bases to trimming and J lost 2 bases, with 13 bases between them. The CDR3 extends over 14 amino acids. In DNA form, the CDR3 reads TGTGCCTGGGGTGGGGCAAGAGCTGGAAACACCATATATTTT. It encodes CAWGGARAGNTIYF.

The chain joins TRBV28 to TRBJ1-6; no definite D call. This CDR3 has 14 residues. Germline-derived CDR1 and CDR2 are MDHEN and SYDVKM. The V end was cut by 2 bases, the J end by 7 bases, with 9 bases between. The CDR3 nucleotides are TGTGCCAGCAGTTTAAACAGTTTGAATTCACCCCTCCACTTT. Translated: CASSLNSLNSPLHF.

The chain is built from TRBV10-3 and TRBJ1-2; 11 nucleotides line up with TRBD1. V lost 2 bases to trimming and J lost 0 bases; unmatched junction nucleotides: 11. The CDR3 is 19 amino acids. Germline values: CDR1 ENHRY, CDR2 SYGVKD. In DNA form, the CDR3 reads TGTGCCATCAGTGAGACCGGACAGGGGGCATACAATGCTAACTATGGCTACACCTTC. Its protein is CAISETGQGAYNANYGYTF.

The J gene is TRBJ2-7, the V gene TRBV9; the D is unclear. Looked up from germline, CDR1 is SGDLS and CDR2 is YYNGEE. Trimming removed 6 bases at V and 5 bases at J, with 24 bases between. The CDR3 runs to 16 residues. CDR3 nucleotides: TGTGCCAGCAACCAAGACCCTTCGGGCCACTCAAACGAGCAGTACTTC. It codes for CASNQDPSGHSNEQYF.

The chain carries TRBV13 and TRBJ2-5; D is tentatively TRBD1 or TRBD2 (5 bases each). With the DNA end fitting TRBJ2-7 better, the J assignment may be wrong. Germline-derived CDR1 and CDR2 are PRHDT and FYEKMQ (reference sequence). The CDR3 has 11 amino acids. DNA for the CDR3: TGTGCCAGCGGGGACGGGGTCGAGCAGTACTTC. This codes for CASGDGVEQYF.

V gene TRBV7-9 combines with J gene TRBJ1-1; D not resolved. V was trimmed by 5 bases and J by 0 bases, leaving 7 bases between them. This CDR3 is built from 13 residues. From germline, CDR1 is SEHNR and CDR2 FQNEAQ (reference sequence). CDR3 loop: CASSPELNTEAFF. The CDR3 nucleotides are TGTGCCAGCAGCCCGGAACTGAACACTGAAGCTTTCTTT.

The V and J genes are TRBV28 and TRBJ2-3; 8 bases fit TRBD2. Germline lookup yields CDR1 MDHEN and CDR2 SYDVKM. The trim removed 4 bases at V and 2 bases at J, leaving 8 bases unmatched. The CDR3 length is 16 residues. The CDR3 coding sequence is TGTGCCAGCAGTTCCCGAAGCGGGAGAGACACAGATACGCAGTATTTT. It yields the protein CASSSRSGRDTDTQYF.

The chain combines TRBV6-5 with TRBJ1-5; D ambiguous. The CDR3 consists of 14 residues. Between the trimmed V and J ends, which lost 0 bases and 7 bases, there was a span of 10 bases. CDR1 and CDR2 from the germline V gene are MNHEY and SVGAGI. The CDR3 loop reads CASSYSGQRQPQHF. The CDR3 DNA reads TGTGCCAGCAGTTACTCAGGGCAGCGGCAGCCCCAGCATTTT.

The CDR3 loop reads CASTLTSKQETQYF. CDR3 DNA sequence: TGTGCCAGCACCCTGACTAGCAAGCAAGAGACCCAGTACTTC. The chain carries TRBV5-8 and TRBJ2-5; TRBD2 matches at 7 bases. Per germline, CDR1 SGHTS and CDR2 YDEGEE. V dropped 6 bases and J dropped 2; count of bases not matched to a gene: 7. This CDR3 contains 14 residues.

CDR3 sequence: CASSVEGQGIYEQYF. The CDR3 nucleotides read TGTGCCAGCAGCGTAGAGGGACAGGGTATATACGAGCAGTACTTC. The chain carries TRBV9 and TRBJ2-7; 9 bases agree with TRBD1. The J segment lost 4 bases and the V segment lost 0 bases, leaving 5 bases of the junction unmatched. Germline lookup yields CDR1 SGDLS and CDR2 YYNGEE. CDR3 length: 15 residues.

This chain joins TRBV30 and TRBJ1-5; D is undetermined. The CDR3 length is 13 residues. In germline, CDR1 is GTSNPN, CDR2 SVGIG (reference sequence). V was shortened by 3 bases and J by 2 bases, with 8 bases between the two germline ends. The CDR3 DNA is TGTGCCTGGAGCGAATGGGGCAATCAGCCCCAGCATTTT. This encodes CAWSEWGNQPQHF.

As concerns this clone: The junction departs from germline at one end; a sequencing error may be responsible. The chain has TRBV19 and TRBJ2-2, with 9 positions matching TRBD1. The germline CDR1 and CDR2 sequences are LNHDA and SQIVND (reference sequence). The CDR3 contains 17 residues. For the CDR3, the DNA is TGCTGCCCCCCGGGACAGGGTAAAGAGTCGAACACCGGGGAGCTGTTTTTT. This codes for CCPPGQGKESNTGELFF.

The chain carries TRBV5-5 and TRBJ2-7, with a possible D match to TRBD1 (5 bases). The CDR3 extends over 13 amino acids. Trimming took off 2 bases at V and 2 bases at J, with 8 bases between the two ends. Germline loops: CDR1 SGHKS, CDR2 YYEKEE (reference sequence). CDR3 sequence: CASSFEGAYEQYF. The CDR3 DNA follows: TGTGCCAGCAGCTTTGAAGGGGCCTACGAGCAGTACTTC.

The chain links TRBV27 to TRBJ2-2; 8 bases are a match to TRBD1. The CDR3 runs 15 residues. J lost 7 bases, V lost 0 bases, and 4 bases had no gene match. Germline V gene data show CDR1 as MNHEY and CDR2 as SMNVEV (reference sequence). CDR3 coding DNA: TGTGCCAGCAGTTTATCGACAGGGGTCAGCGGGGAGCTGTTTTTT. Encoded protein: CASSLSTGVSGELFF.

The V call is TRBV7-9, the J call TRBJ1-4; D is ambiguous. The germline V gene encodes CDR1 SEHNR and CDR2 FQNEAQ (reference sequence). V was shortened by 2 bases and J by 0 bases, with 16 bases between the two germline ends. CDR3 length equals 18 residues. As DNA, the CDR3 is TGTGCCAGCAGCTTAACTCCCACATGGGGTTCAACTAATGAAAAACTGTTTTTT. Translated: CASSLTPTWGSTNEKLFF.

Worth noting for this clone: The sample carries other DNA sequences with the same CDR3. The genes are TRBV28 and TRBJ2-7; TRBD2 agrees at 8 bases. Germline CDR1 and CDR2: MDHEN and SYDVKM. V dropped 6 bases and J dropped 3; count of bases not matched to a gene: 7. The CDR3 extends over 14 amino acids. The CDR3 nucleotides read TGTGCCAGCAGCTTGAGCGGGAGAGGCTACGAGCAGTACTTC. Its translation is CASSLSGRGYEQYF.

The V and J genes are TRBV11-2 and TRBJ2-1; 10 bases are a match to TRBD2. Germline V CDR1 and CDR2: SGHAT, FQNNGV. J lost 0 bases, V lost 8 bases, and 10 bases had no gene match. The CDR3 spans 17 residues. CDR3 sequence: CASSGPASGSSYNEQFF. The CDR3 coding sequence is TGTGCCAGCTCCGGGCCGGCTAGCGGGAGCTCCTACAATGAGCAGTTCTTC.

The V gene is TRBV6-1, the J gene TRBJ2-4; 7 nucleotides line up with TRBD2. The germline gives CDR1 MNHNS, CDR2 SASEGT. Germline trimming cut 2 bases from V and 7 bases from J; bases unmatched to any gene: 8. This CDR3 contains 15 residues. For the CDR3, the DNA is TGTGCCAGCAGTGAATCGGGACTACCCGGGAACATTCAGTACTTC. This encodes CASSESGLPGNIQYF.